The clone carrying this T cell receptor (beta chain) has just one count. This entry comes from a study of T cell responses to AZD1222 COVID-19 vaccine. Method: immunoSEQ multiplex PCR; TCRdb's copy keeps in-frame clones and lacks some. The profile shows about 120,000 clones, 80% to 90% of them singletons. The source material was peripheral blood, sampled on day 0 of AZD1222 vaccination. The clonotype originates from an adult in good health.

The CDR3 nucleotides are TGTGCCAGCAGTGCAGGGGTTAGCAATCAGCCCCAGCATTTT. Translated: CASSAGVSNQPQHF. J is TRBJ1-5 and V is TRBV2, with D possibly being TRBD1 (6 bases). The CDR3 is 14 residues long. The germline gives CDR1 SNHLY, CDR2 FYNNEI. V was cut by 4 bases and J by 0 bases, with 7 bases left in between.